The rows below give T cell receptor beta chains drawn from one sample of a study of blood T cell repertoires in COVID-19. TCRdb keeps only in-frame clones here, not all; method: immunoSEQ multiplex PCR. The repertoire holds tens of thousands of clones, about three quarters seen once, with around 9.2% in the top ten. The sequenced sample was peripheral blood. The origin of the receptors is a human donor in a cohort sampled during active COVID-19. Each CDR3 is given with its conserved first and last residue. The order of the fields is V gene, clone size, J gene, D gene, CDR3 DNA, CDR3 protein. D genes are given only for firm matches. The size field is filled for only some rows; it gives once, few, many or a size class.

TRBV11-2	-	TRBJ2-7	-	TGTGCCAGCAGCTTCGACATTGAGCAGTACTTC	CASSFDIEQYF
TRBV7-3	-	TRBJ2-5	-	TGTGCCAGCAGCTTAACGGGGGCAGGTCAAGAGACCCAGTACTTC	CASSLTGAGQETQYF
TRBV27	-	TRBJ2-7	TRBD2	TGTGCCAGCAGTTTATCTAATCCTAGCGGGAGTCGGTACGAGCAGTACTTC	CASSLSNPSGSRYEQYF
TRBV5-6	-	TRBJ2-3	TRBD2	TGTGCCAGCAGCTCGGGGACTAGCGGGAGAACTAACACAGATACGCAGTATTTT	CASSSGTSGRTNTDTQYF
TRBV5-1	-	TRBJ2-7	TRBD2	TGCGCCGGTTACCCCCTGACTAGCGGGGAGGGGTCCTACGAGCAGTACTTC	CAGYPLTSGEGSYEQYF
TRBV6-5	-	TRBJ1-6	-	TGTGCCAGCAGTTACTCGAACGGGGAAGGGAGTTCACCCCTCCACTTT	CASSYSNGEGSSPLHF
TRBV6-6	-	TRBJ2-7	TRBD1	TGTGCCAGCAGTTCTCCTAGGTCCGACAGGGTCTACGAGCAGTACTTC	CASSSPRSDRVYEQYF
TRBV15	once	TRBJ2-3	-	TGTGCCACCAGCGACTTTAAATTAGGGAGTCCCTCCACAGATACGCAGTATTTT	CATSDFKLGSPSTDTQYF
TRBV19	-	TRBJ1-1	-	TGTGCCAGTAGTATAGTCAGGGGGAACACTGAAGCTTTCTTT	CASSIVRGNTEAFF
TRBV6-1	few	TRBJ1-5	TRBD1	TGTGCCAGCAGTGGCTCCGGGACAGGGCGCAATCAGCCCCAGCATTTT	CASSGSGTGRNQPQHF
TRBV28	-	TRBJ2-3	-	TGTGCCAGCAGTTCCCACGGGGGGCCCACAGATACGCAGTATTTT	CASSSHGGPTDTQYF
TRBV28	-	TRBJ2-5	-	TGTGCCAGCAGCCTTGCAGGGGAACAAGAGACCCAGTACTTC	CASSLAGEQETQYF
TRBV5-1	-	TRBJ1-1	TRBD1	TGCGCCAGCAGCTCACAGGGGTGGGGGGACACTGAAGCTTTCTTT	CASSSQGWGDTEAFF
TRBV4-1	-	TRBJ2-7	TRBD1	TGCGCCAGCAGCCCGAGGACAGGCCTTGCCTACGAGCAGTACTTC	CASSPRTGLAYEQYF
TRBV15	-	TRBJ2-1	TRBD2	TGTGCCACCAGCAGAGGGACTAGCGGGAGCTTCCAGTTCTTC	CATSRGTSGSFQFF
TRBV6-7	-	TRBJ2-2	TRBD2	TGTGCCAGCAGTTACGTAGGGCTTGGATTTTCCGGGACTAGCTTCCGGGAGCTGTTTTTT	CASSYVGLGFSGTSFRELFF
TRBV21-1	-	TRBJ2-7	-	TGTGCCAGCAGCAGACTAGTCCCACCTTACGAGCAGTACTTC	CASSRLVPPYEQYF
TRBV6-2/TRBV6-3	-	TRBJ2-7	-	TGTGCCAGCAGTTACCGCCGTAACAGGGACTCCTACGAGCAGTACTTC	CASSYRRNRDSYEQYF
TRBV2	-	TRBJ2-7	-	TGTGCTACTAGGCGGATCCAGGGGCCCTACGAGCAGTACTTC	CATRRIQGPYEQYF
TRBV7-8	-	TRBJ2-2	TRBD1	TGTGCCAGCAGCGGCAGGACAGGCATCTCCGGGGAGCTGTTTTTT	CASSGRTGISGELFF
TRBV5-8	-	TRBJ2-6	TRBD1	TGTGCCAGCAGCTTCGGGACAGGCGGGGCCAACGTCCTGACTTTC	CASSFGTGGANVLTF
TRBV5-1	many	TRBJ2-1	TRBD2	TGCGCCAGCAGCTTACTAGCGAGCTCCTACAATGAGCAGTTCTTC	CASSLLASSYNEQFF
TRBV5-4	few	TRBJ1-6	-	TGTGCCAGCAGCTTGAACTCACAGGGTCCCCTCCACTTT	CASSLNSQGPLHF